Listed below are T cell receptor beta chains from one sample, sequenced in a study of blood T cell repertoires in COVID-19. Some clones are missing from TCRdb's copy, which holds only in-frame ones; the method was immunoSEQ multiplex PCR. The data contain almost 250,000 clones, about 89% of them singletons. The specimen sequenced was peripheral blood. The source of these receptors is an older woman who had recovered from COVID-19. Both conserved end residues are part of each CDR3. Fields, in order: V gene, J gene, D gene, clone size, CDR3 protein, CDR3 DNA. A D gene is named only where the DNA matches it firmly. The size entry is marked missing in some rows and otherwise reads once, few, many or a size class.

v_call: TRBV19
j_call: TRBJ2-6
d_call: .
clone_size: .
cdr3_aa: CASKGHNSGANVLTF
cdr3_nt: TGTGCCAGCAAAGGACACAACTCTGGGGCCAACGTCCTGACTTTC

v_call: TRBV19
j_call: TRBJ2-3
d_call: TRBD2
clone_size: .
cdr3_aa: CASSPGLAGGGTDTQYF
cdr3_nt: TGTGCCAGTAGTCCGGGACTAGCGGGGGGCGGGACAGATACGCAGTATTTT

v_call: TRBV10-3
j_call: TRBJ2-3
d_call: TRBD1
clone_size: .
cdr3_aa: CAISRQGDTDTQYF
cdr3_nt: TGTGCCATCAGCCGACAGGGCGACACAGATACGCAGTATTTT

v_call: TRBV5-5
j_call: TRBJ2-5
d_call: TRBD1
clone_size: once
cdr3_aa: CASKGGRQGLMETQYF
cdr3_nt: TGTGCCAGCAAAGGGGGTAGACAGGGGTTAATGGAGACCCAGTACTTC

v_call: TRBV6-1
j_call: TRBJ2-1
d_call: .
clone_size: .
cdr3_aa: CASSDGLASYNEQFF
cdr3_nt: TGTGCCAGCAGTGATGGGCTAGCCTCATACAATGAGCAGTTCTTC

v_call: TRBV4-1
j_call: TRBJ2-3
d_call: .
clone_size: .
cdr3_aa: CASSQGLRGGDTQYF
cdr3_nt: TGCGCCAGCAGCCAAGGATTGAGGGGAGGAGATACGCAGTATTTT

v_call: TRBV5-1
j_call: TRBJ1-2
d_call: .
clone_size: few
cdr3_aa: CASSLDWTVNYGYTF
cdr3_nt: TGCGCCAGCAGCTTGGACTGGACAGTTAACTATGGCTACACCTTC

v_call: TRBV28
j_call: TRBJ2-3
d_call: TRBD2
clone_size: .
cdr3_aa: CASPYPLAGTDTQYF
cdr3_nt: TGTGCCAGCCCCTACCCCCTAGCGGGGACAGATACGCAGTATTTT

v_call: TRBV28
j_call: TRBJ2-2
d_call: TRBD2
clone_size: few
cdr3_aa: CASSHLAGGRSGELFF
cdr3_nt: TGTGCCAGCAGCCACCTCGCGGGGGGCCGTTCCGGGGAGCTGTTTTTT

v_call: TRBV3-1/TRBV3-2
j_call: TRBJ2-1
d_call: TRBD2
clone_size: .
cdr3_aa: CASSQGRTSGGNEQFF
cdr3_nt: TGTGCCAGCAGCCAAGGTAGGACTAGCGGGGGCAATGAGCAGTTCTTC

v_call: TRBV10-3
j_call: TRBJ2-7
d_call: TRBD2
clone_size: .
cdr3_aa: CAISYNSGGAYEQYF
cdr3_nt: TGTGCCATCAGTTATAATAGCGGGGGGGCCTACGAGCAGTACTTC

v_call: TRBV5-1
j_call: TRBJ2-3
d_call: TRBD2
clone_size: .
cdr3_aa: CASSFGSSGEDTQYF
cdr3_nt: TGCGCCAGCAGCTTTGGTTCTAGCGGGGAAGATACGCAGTATTTT

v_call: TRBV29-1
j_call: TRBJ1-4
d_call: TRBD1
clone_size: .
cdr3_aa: CSVAGTGTEKLFF
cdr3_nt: TGCAGCGTTGCCGGGACAGGGACTGAAAAACTGTTTTTT

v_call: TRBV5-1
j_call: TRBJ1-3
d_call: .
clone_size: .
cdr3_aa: CASSLQGPGSGNTIYF
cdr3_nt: TGCGCCAGCAGCTTGCAGGGGCCCGGCTCTGGAAACACCATATATTTT

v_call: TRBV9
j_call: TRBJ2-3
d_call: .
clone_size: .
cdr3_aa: CASSVGAGLTDTQYF
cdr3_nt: TGTGCCAGCAGCGTAGGCGCAGGCCTCACAGATACGCAGTATTTT

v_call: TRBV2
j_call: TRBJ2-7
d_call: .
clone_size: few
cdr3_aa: CASAGSHASSYEQYF
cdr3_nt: TGTGCCAGCGCCGGGTCTCACGCAAGCTCCTACGAGCAGTACTTC

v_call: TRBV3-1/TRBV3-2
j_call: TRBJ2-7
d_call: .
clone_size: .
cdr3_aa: CASSPYSPGEQYF
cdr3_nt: TGTGCCAGCAGCCCCTACTCTCCGGGCGAGCAGTACTTC

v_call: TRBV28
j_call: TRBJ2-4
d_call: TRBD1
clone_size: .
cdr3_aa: CASSLSTGGTKNIQYF
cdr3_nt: TGTGCCAGCAGTTTATCAACAGGGGGGACTAAAAACATTCAGTACTTC

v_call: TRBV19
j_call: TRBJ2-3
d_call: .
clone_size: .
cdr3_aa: CASSIPFTDTQYF
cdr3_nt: TGTGCCAGTAGTATCCCGTTCACAGATACGCAGTATTTT

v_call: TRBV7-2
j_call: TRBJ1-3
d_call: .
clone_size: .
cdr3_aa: CASSLGIGVANTIYF
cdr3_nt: TGTGCCAGCAGCTTAGGGATAGGGGTGGCAAACACCATATATTTT